The sequence of this TCR beta chain was determined in a study of T cell responses to AZD1222 COVID-19 vaccine. Profiled with immunoSEQ multiplex PCR; TCRdb holds only in-frame clones, not every one. This table holds about 130,000 clones, about nine tenths found once. This TCR was recovered from an adult in good health. Sample: peripheral blood, taken on day 0 of AZD1222 vaccination.

CDR3 DNA sequence: TGTGCCAGCTCACCGGACAGGGCCACTGAAGCTTTCTTT. Encoded protein: CASSPDRATEAFF. This rearrangement joins TRBV18 to TRBJ1-1; 8 positions match TRBD1. CDR1 is KGHSH, CDR2 LQKENI, per germline. The CDR3 is made up of 13 amino acids. V lost 3 bases and J lost 4; bases outside the gene matches: 1.